These 18 T cell receptor beta chains originate from one sample sequenced in a study of blood T cell repertoires in COVID-19. Method: immunoSEQ multiplex PCR; TCRdb's copy keeps in-frame clones and lacks some. The table shows hundreds of thousands of clones, with around nine tenths occurring only once. Sequencing was carried out using peripheral blood. The receptors were sampled from a man aged 60 to 69 who had recovered from COVID-19.

This chain uses TRBV19 with TRBJ1-2; possible D gene TRBD1, 5 bases. CDR3 length equals 14 residues. CDR1 and CDR2 from the germline V gene are LNHDA and SQIVND (reference sequence). Trimming shortened V by 4 bases and J by 6 bases, and 15 bases separated the two germline ends. As DNA, the CDR3 is TGTGCCAGTAGTACCAACTCAGGGTCCGATGGCTACACCTTC. Amino acids: CASSTNSGSDGYTF.

The sample holds one count of this clone. This sequence joins TRBV14 and TRBJ1-3; 7 nucleotides align to TRBD1. The CDR3 loop spans 15 amino acids. J lost 7 bases, V lost 4 bases, and 10 bases had no gene match. The germline gives CDR1 SGHDN, CDR2 FVKESK. Here the CDR3 DNA reads TGTGCCAGCAGCCCTACAGGGGCCCACGGGAACACCATATATTTT. Protein product: CASSPTGAHGNTIYF.

This clone was recorded only once. The V and J genes are TRBV27 and TRBJ1-6; D is unresolved. Germline V gene lookup returns CDR1 MNHEY and CDR2 SMNVEV (reference sequence). This CDR3 region has 13 residues. Trimming shortened V by 3 bases and J by 8 bases, and 8 bases separated the two germline ends. CDR3 in amino acids: CASSFDKDSPLHF. CDR3 sequence (DNA): TGTGCCAGCAGTTTTGACAAGGATTCACCCCTCCACTTT.

The chain couples TRBV19 to TRBJ1-5; the D gene is possibly TRBD1 (5 bases). The V end lost 5 bases, the J end lost 4 bases, and 15 bases lay between the germline ends. Germline-derived CDR1 and CDR2 are LNHDA and SQIVND (reference sequence). This CDR3 contains 15 residues. The CDR3 sequence is CASSLGQRRNQPQHF. CDR3 nucleotide sequence: TGTGCCAGTAGTTTGGGGCAGAGAAGGAATCAGCCCCAGCATTTT. Combining the CDR3 with reference TRBV19 and TRBJ1-5 gives the whole variable domain DGGITQSPKYLFRKEGQNVTLSCEQNLNHDAMYWYRQDPGQGLRLIYYSQIVNDFQKGDIAEGYSVSREKKESFPLTVTSAQKNPTAFYLCASSLGQRRNQPQHFGDGTRLSIL.

The gene calls are TRBV4-2 and TRBJ2-5; D is perhaps TRBD2 (6 bases). CDR3 length: 15 amino acids. Germline V gene data show CDR1 as LGHNA and CDR2 as YNFKEQ. V was clipped by 0 bases and J by 5 bases, with 13 bases between them. The CDR3 spells CASSQEGGSEETQYF. DNA for the CDR3: TGTGCCAGCAGCCAAGAGGGGGGTAGCGAGGAGACCCAGTACTTC.

The chain has TRBV6-5 and TRBJ1-2; 12 nucleotides align to TRBD1. The J segment lost 6 bases and the V segment lost 6 bases, leaving 5 bases of the junction unmatched. CDR1 is MNHEY, CDR2 SVGAGI, per germline. This CDR3 is 14 amino acids long. The CDR3 coding sequence is TGTGCCAGCAGCGGGGACAGGGGGCTGCATGGCTACACCTTC. Encoded protein: CASSGDRGLHGYTF.

The DNA of the CDR3 is TGTGCCAGCAGCTTGAACCCCTGGACAAACACCCCCTTTGAATACGAGCAGTACTTC. It yields the protein CASSLNPWTNTPFEYEQYF. The chain combines TRBV7-6 with TRBJ2-7, with D tentatively TRBD1 (5 bases). There are 19 residues in the CDR3. Trimming left V 3 bases short and J 4 bases short, with 28 bases between. The germline gives CDR1 SGHVS, CDR2 FNYEAQ.

V gene TRBV2 combines with J gene TRBJ2-3; no definite D call. V was cut by 1 base and J by 2 bases, with 7 bases left in between. The germline V gene has CDR1 SNHLY and CDR2 FYNNEI. This CDR3 contains 14 residues. The CDR3 spells CASSEGGNTDTQYF. CDR3 coding DNA: TGTGCCAGCAGTGAAGGCGGTAACACAGATACGCAGTATTTT.

The genes are TRBV7-9 and TRBJ1-1; D perhaps matches TRBD1 (6 bases). Trimming cost V 4 bases and J 7 bases, with 13 bases left between them. Germline assignment: CDR1 SEHNR and CDR2 FQNEAQ (reference sequence). The CDR3 extends over 13 amino acids. The CDR3: CASSSIAGVEAFF. CDR3 bases: TGTGCCAGCAGCTCAATCGCAGGGGTTGAAGCTTTCTTT.

This sequence joins TRBV7-2 and TRBJ1-2, with D hard to call. Per germline, CDR1 SGHTA and CDR2 FQGNSA. This CDR3 comprises 13 residues. V shed 1 base and J shed 4 bases, with 7 bases lying between them. This CDR3 reads CASSLGWAYGYTF. The CDR3 DNA reads as TGTGCCAGCAGCTTAGGTTGGGCCTATGGCTACACCTTC.

The chain recombines TRBV6-5 with TRBJ1-5; TRBD1 might be the D (5 bases). Deletions cut 7 bases from V and 5 bases from J, with 15 bases between. This CDR3 has 14 residues. Looked up from germline, CDR1 is MNHEY and CDR2 is SVGAGI. CDR3 protein: CASTRREGHQPQHF. The CDR3 DNA is TGTGCCAGCACCCGGCGGGAGGGACATCAGCCCCAGCATTTT.

This CDR3 reads CASSLEQGTEAFF. The CDR3 nucleotides are TGTGCCAGCAGCTTAGAGCAGGGGACCGAAGCTTTCTTT. The V call is TRBV11-3, the J call TRBJ1-1, with D perhaps TRBD1 (6 bases). The CDR3 contains 13 residues. V shed 0 bases and J shed 8 bases, with 10 bases lying between them. Germline CDR1 is SGHNT and CDR2 is YENEEA.

V is TRBV2 and J is TRBJ2-1; perhaps TRBD1 as D (6 bases). CDR1 is SNHLY, CDR2 FYNNEI, per germline. This CDR3 region has 16 residues. The ends were cut back, 7 bases at V and 0 bases at J, with 16 bases in the middle. The CDR3 DNA follows: TGTGCCAGCATGTTCAGGGGTGCCCTCTCCTACAATGAGCAGTTCTTC. This codes for CASMFRGALSYNEQFF.

CDR3 region: CASRREGVPYF. DNA for the CDR3: TGTGCCAGCAGAAGGGAGGGTGTACCGTACTTC. The chain links TRBV6-6 to TRBJ2-5; 7 bases align to TRBD2. Germline CDR1 reads MNHNY; CDR2 reads SVGAGI (reference sequence). The CDR3 loop spans 11 amino acids. After removal of 6 bases from V and 13 bases from J, the junction contained 8 bases not matched to a gene.

The rearrangement uses TRBV7-8 and TRBJ2-7; 7 positions agree with TRBD1. The ends lost 5 bases at V and 4 bases at J; junction bases unmatched: 8. The CDR3 is 14 amino acids. Germline V gives CDR1 SGHVS, CDR2 FQNEAQ. DNA of the CDR3: TGTGCCAGCAGCACTCGGGACAGTAGTTACGAGCAGTACTTC. Protein sequence: CASSTRDSSYEQYF.

The chain carries TRBV27 and TRBJ1-4, with 10 nucleotides matching TRBD1. The J segment lost 6 bases and the V segment lost 6 bases, leaving 4 bases of the junction unmatched. The CDR3 runs to 14 residues. Per germline, CDR1 MNHEY and CDR2 SMNVEV (reference sequence). The CDR3 DNA follows: TGTGCCAGCAGGACCGGGACAGGGGATGAAAAACTGTTTTTT. This sequence encodes CASRTGTGDEKLFF.

The chain recombines TRBV29-1 with TRBJ2-3; TRBD1 aligns across 7 bases. The CDR3 totals 14 residues. Germline values: CDR1 SQVTM, CDR2 ANQGSEA. The ends lost 7 bases at V and 1 base at J; junction bases unmatched: 8. Here the CDR3 reads CSARSTGGTDTQYF. The CDR3 DNA reads TGCAGCGCCCGAAGCACAGGGGGCACAGATACGCAGTATTTT.

This sequence joins TRBV10-3 and TRBJ1-2, with D maybe TRBD1 (6 bases). Germline V lookup: CDR1 ENHRY, CDR2 SYGVKD. Trimming cost V 3 bases and J 5 bases, with 13 bases left between them. The CDR3 length is 14 residues. In DNA form, the CDR3 reads TGTGCCATCAGTGACCCCGGGACAACGTATGGCTACACCTTC. This gives the protein CAISDPGTTYGYTF.